What follows describes a single TCR beta chain. Antigen: not known. The sample originates from a study of cytomegalovirus exposure and HLA in healthy donors. Looking at the study overall: Falling in the Caucasian-associated ancestry cluster were about four fifths of under 500 genotyped donors.

Study conclusions and caveats: In a later analysis, parvovirus B19, influenza, CMV and Epstein-Barr virus appeared linked to several top co-occurrence clusters. For presence/absence analyses, sequencing depth was assumed to be roughly uniform across donors. Indistinguishable V segments such as TRBV6-2 and TRBV6-3 were excluded.

This PCR relied on a set of 60 Vbeta primers and 13 Jbeta primers. Profiled with immunoSEQ multiplex PCR; TCRdb holds only in-frame clones, not every one. This sample has over 200,000 clones, with around 79% found just once. Germline CDR1 reads SGHDT; CDR2 reads YYEEEE. The CDR3 has 13 residues. V gave up 2 bases and J gave up 12 bases, with 15 bases separating them. The sequenced sample consisted of PBMCs. This chain links TRBV5-6 with TRBJ2-1; tentative D call: TRBD1 (5 bases). The TCR sequence derives from a male donor in good health and CMV-seronegative. This CDR3 reads CASSLDSSYGQFF. The CDR3 bases are TGTGCCAGCAGCTTAGACAGCTCCTATGGGCAGTTCTTC.